The source of this T cell receptor (beta chain) is a study of T cell changes during pregnancy in multiple sclerosis. Unmatched junction bases numbered 5, after V lost 2 bases and J lost 6 bases. Germline V lookup: CDR1 GTSNPN, CDR2 SVGIG (reference sequence). There are 13 residues in the CDR3. Method: immunoSEQ multiplex PCR; TCRdb's copy keeps in-frame clones and lacks some. The table includes tens of thousands of clones, around 94% detected once. The sequence came from a female donor with multiple sclerosis, enrolled in a pregnancy study. The starting material was peripheral blood, obtained in the third trimester of pregnancy. This chain links TRBV30 with TRBJ1-2, with 8 bases fitting TRBD1. The CDR3 is CAWSLGTGNGYTF. The CDR3, as DNA: TGTGCCTGGAGTCTCGGGACAGGCAATGGCTACACCTTC.